This T cell receptor (beta chain) was identified during a study of T cell responses to AZD1222 COVID-19 vaccine. The method was immunoSEQ multiplex PCR; TCRdb's version includes in-frame clones alone and lacks a portion of them. Among roughly 110,000 clones, roughly 87% were seen once, and the ten largest hold roughly 8%. With 2 bases clipped from V and 3 bases from J, the junction kept 13 bases outside the gene matches. The germline V gene has CDR1 SGHTA and CDR2 FQGTGA. The CDR3 extends over 18 amino acids. Study outcomes and limitations: Clonal diversity was possibly underestimated, and white British individuals and females predominated among donors.

Remarks on this clone: The antigen remains undetermined.

The sample was peripheral blood, taken 28 days after the second AZD1222 dose. The source of this sequence is an adult who received the AZD1222 COVID-19 vaccine. The chain has TRBV7-3 and TRBJ2-1, with TRBD2 matching over 7 bases. CDR3 sequence reads: CASSLGGQNGGFYNEQFF. CDR3 DNA sequence: TGTGCCAGCAGCTTAGGTGGGCAAAACGGGGGGTTCTACAATGAGCAGTTCTTC.